What follows describes a single TCR beta chain. Living in roughly 23 US areas, the participants were between 18 and 89 years of age. This sample is part of a study of blood T cell repertoires in COVID-19. The CDR3 runs to 15 residues. Trimming stripped 7 bases from V and 0 bases from J, with 13 bases between. Germline V CDR1 and CDR2: KGHDR, SFDVKD. TCRdb's copy holds only in-frame clones and misses some; the assay was immunoSEQ multiplex PCR. The table includes around 200,000 clones, 85% detected once. The J gene is TRBJ2-3, the V gene TRBV24-1; tentatively, D is TRBD1 (6 bases). This clonotype was obtained from a man in his forties who had recovered from COVID-19. Sequencing was carried out using PBMCs or T cells enriched from blood (not recorded which). CDR3 DNA sequence: TGTGCCACCAGCGGGGACAACCCTAGCACAGATACGCAGTATTTT. Translating gives CATSGDNPSTDTQYF.